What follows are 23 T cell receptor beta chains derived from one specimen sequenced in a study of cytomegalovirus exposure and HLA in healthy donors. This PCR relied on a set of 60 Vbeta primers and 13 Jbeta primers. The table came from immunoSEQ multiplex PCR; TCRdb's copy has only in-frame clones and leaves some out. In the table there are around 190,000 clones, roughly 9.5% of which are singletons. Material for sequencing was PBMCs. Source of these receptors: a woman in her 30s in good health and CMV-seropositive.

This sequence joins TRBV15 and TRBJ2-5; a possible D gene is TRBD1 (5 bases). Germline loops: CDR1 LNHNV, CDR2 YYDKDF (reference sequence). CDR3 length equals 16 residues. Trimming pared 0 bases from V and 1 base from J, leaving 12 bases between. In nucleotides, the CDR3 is TGTGCCACCAGCAGAGACAGGGCCCTTCTCCAAGAGACCCAGTACTTC. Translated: CATSRDRALLQETQYF. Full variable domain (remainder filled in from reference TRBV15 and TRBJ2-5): DAMVIQNPRYQVTQFGKPVTLSCSQTLNHNVMYWYQQKSSQAPKLLFHYYDKDFNNEADTPDNFQSRRPNTSFCFLDIRSPGLGDTAMYLCATSRDRALLQETQYFGPGTRLLVL.

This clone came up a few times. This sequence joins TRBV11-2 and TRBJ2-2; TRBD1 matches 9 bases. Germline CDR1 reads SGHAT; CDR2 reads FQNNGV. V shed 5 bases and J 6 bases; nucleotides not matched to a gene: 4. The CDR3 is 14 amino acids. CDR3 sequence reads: CASSARQGAGELFF. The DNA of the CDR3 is TGTGCCAGCAGCGCCCGACAGGGGGCCGGGGAGCTGTTTTTT.

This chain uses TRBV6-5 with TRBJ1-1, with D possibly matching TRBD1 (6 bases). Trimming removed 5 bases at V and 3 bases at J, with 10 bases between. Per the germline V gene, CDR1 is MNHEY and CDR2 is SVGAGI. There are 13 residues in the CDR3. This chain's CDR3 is CASSPRGDTEAFF. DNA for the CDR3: TGTGCCAGCAGTCCCAGGGGTGACACTGAAGCTTTCTTT.

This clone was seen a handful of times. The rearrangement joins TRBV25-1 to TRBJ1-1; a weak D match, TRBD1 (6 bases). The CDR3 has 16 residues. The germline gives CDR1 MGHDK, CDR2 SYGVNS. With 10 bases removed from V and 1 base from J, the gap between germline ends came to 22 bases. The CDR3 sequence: CATLPQGWAGNTEAFF. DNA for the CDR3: TGTGCCACCCTTCCCCAGGGGTGGGCCGGGAACACTGAAGCTTTCTTT.

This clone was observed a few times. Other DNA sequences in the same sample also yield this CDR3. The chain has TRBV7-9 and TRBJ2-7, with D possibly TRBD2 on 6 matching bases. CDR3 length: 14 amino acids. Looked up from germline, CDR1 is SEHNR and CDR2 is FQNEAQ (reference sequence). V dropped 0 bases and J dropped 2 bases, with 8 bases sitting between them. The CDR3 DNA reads TGTGCCAGCAGCTTAGCGGGGGGAACCTACGAGCAGTACTTC. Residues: CASSLAGGTYEQYF.

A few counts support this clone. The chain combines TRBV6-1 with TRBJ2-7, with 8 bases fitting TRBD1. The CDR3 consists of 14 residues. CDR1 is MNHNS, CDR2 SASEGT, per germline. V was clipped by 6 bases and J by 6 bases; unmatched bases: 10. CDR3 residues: CASREDRVFREQYF. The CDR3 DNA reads TGTGCCAGCAGGGAGGACAGGGTGTTCCGCGAGCAGTACTTC.

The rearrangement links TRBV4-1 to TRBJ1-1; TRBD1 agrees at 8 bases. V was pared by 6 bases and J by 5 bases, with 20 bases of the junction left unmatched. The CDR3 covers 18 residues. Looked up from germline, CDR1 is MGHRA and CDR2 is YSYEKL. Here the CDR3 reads CASRRGIQDRGKNTEAFF. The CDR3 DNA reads TGCGCCAGCAGACGAGGAATTCAAGACAGGGGAAAGAATACTGAAGCTTTCTTT.

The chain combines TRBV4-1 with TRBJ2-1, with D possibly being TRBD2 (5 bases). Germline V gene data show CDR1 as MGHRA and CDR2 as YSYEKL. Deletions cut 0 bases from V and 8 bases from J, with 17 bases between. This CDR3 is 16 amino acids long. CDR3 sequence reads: CASSQDGLVRLYEQFF. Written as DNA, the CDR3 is TGCGCCAGCAGCCAAGATGGACTGGTTCGGTTGTATGAGCAGTTCTTC.

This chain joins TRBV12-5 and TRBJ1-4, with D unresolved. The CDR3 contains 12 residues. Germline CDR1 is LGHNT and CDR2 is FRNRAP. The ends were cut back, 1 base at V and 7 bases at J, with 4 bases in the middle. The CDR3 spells CASGLALEKLFF. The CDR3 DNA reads TGTGCTAGTGGTTTGGCCCTTGAAAAACTGTTTTTT.

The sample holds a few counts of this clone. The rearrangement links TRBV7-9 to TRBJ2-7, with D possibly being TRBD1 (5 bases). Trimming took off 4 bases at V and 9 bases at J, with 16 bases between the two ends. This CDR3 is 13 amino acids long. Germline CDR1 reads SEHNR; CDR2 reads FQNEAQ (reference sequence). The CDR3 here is CASSSAQGQWQYF. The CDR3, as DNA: TGTGCCAGCAGCTCAGCGCAGGGTCAGTGGCAGTACTTC.

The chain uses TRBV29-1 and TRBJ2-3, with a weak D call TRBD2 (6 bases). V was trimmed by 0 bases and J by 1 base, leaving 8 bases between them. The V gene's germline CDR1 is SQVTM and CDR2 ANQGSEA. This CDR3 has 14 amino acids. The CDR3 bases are TGCAGCGTTGAAGAGCGGGATGGCACAGATACGCAGTATTTT. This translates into CSVEERDGTDTQYF.

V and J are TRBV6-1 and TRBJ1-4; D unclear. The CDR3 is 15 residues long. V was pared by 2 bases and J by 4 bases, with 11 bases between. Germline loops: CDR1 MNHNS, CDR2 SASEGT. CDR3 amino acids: CASSEYLIDNEKLFF. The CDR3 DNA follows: TGTGCCAGCAGTGAATACTTGATCGATAATGAAAAACTGTTTTTT.

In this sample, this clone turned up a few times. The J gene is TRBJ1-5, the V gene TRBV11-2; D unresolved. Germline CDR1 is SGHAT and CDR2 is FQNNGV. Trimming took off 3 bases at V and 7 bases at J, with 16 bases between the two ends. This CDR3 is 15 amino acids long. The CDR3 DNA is TGTGCCAGCAGCTTCGGTCCGGGAGCGGAGCAGCCCCAGCATTTT. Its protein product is CASSFGPGAEQPQHF.

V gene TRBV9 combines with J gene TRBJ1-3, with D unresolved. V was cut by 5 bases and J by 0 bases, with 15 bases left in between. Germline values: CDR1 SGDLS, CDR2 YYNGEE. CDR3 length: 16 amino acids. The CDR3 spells CASSDGSPSSGNTIYF. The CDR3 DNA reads TGTGCCAGCAGTGACGGATCCCCTAGCTCTGGAAACACCATATATTTT.

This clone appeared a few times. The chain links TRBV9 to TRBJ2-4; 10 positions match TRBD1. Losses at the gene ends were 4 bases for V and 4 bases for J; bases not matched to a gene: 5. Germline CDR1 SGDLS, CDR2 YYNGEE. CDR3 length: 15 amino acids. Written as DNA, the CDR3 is TGTGCCAGCAGCTCCGGACAGGGGGGGAAAAACATTCAGTACTTC. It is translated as CASSSGQGGKNIQYF.

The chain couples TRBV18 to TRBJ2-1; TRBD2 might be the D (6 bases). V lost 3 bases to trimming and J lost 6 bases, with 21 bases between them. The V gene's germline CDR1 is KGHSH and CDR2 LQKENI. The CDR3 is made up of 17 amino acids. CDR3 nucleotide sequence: TGTGCCAGCTCACCCGTCACGCCTCGCGGGAAAGTCAATGAGCAGTTCTTC. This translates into CASSPVTPRGKVNEQFF.

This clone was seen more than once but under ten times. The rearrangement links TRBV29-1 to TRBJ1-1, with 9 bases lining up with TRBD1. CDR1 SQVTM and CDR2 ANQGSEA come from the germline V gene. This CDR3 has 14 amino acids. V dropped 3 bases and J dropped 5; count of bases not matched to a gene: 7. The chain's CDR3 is CSVERGTGRTEAFF. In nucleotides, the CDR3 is TGCAGCGTTGAGAGGGGGACAGGGCGGACTGAAGCTTTCTTT.

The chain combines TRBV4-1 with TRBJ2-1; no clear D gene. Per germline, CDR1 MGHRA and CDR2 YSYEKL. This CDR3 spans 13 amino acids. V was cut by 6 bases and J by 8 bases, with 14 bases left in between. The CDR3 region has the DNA TGCGCCAGCAGTCCCGCCCGAAGAGATGAGCAGTTCTTC. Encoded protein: CASSPARRDEQFF.

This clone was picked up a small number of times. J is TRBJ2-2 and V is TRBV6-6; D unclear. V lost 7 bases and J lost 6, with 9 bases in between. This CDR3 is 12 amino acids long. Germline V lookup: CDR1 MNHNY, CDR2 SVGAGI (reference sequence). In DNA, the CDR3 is TGTGCCAGCATCGAGATGGCCGGGGAGCTGTTTTTT. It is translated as CASIEMAGELFF.

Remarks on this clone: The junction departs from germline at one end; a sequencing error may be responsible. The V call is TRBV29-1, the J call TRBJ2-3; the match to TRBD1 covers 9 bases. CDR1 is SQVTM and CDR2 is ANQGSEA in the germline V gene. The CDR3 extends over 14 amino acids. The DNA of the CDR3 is TGCAGCGTCCTGACAGGGGGTTCAGGAGATGCGCAGTATTTT. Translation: CSVLTGGSGDAQYF.

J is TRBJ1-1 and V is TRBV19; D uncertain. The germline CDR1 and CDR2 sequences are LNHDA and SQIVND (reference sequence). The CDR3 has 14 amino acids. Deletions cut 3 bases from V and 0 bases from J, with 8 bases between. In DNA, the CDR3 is TGTGCCAGTAGTATGGGCCCGTTGAACACTGAAGCTTTCTTT. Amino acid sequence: CASSMGPLNTEAFF.

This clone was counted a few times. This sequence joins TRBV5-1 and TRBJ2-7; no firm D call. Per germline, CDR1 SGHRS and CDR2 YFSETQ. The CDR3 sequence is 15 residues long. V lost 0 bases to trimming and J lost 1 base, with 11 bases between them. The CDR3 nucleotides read TGCGCCAGCAGCTTGGCTAGGATCCCTTCCTACGAGCAGTACTTC. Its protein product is CASSLARIPSYEQYF.

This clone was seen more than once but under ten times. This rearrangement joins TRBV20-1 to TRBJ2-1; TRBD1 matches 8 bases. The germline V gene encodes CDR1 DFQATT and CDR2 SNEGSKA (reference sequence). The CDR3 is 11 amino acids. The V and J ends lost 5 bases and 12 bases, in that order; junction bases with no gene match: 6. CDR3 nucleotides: TGCAGTGCTGGACAGGGCTGGGGGCAGTTCTTC. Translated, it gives CSAGQGWGQFF.